These T cell receptor beta chains were read from a single sample in a study of CD8+CD57+ T cells in acquired aplastic anemia. MiXCR, applied by TCRdb to the reads, yields one record per CDR3 protein. The table includes 180,000 or so distinct CDR3 sequences, less than 65% detected once. The sequencing sample was made of sorted CD4+, CD8+, or CD8+CD57+ T cells (not recorded which) from PBMCs. These receptors originate from a human donor with aplastic anemia. Both conserved end residues are part of each CDR3. A D gene is named only where the DNA matches it firmly. Rows may omit the clone size; those that give it use once, few, many or a size class.

J gene | V gene | clone size | D gene | CDR3 DNA | CDR3 protein
TRBJ1-6 | TRBV20-1 | . | . | TGCAGTGCTACCCAGGGGAGCTCCTATAATTCACCCCTCCACTTT | CSATQGSSYNSPLHF
TRBJ2-6 | TRBV29-1 | few | . | TGCAGCGTTACGGTCACTGGGGCCAACGTCCTGACTTTC | CSVTVTGANVLTF
TRBJ2-7 | TRBV7-6 | . | . | TGTGCCAGCAGCTTCACGGGAGATTCGGGGTACAGCTCCTACGAGCAGTACTTC | CASSFTGDSGYSSYEQYF
TRBJ2-2 | TRBV2 | . | TRBD2 | TGTGCCAGCAGTCCCCGACTAGCGGGCATCGCCGGGGAGCTGTTTTTT | CASSPRLAGIAGELFF
TRBJ2-1 | TRBV7-2 | . | . | TGTGCCAGCAGCTTAAACCAAGACAATGAGCAGTTCTTC | CASSLNQDNEQFF
TRBJ2-1 | TRBV20-1 | . | . | TGCAGTGCGTTGGTGTACAATGAGCAGTTCTTC | CSALVYNEQFF
TRBJ2-3 | TRBV29-1 | many | . | TGCAGCGTTGAACACACAGCGAGGGGTACAGATACGCAGTATTTT | CSVEHTARGTDTQYF
TRBJ1-6 | TRBV7-3 | few | . | TGTGCCAGCAGCTTATTCGCCAGGACCAATTCACCCCTCCACTTT | CASSLFARTNSPLHF
TRBJ2-5 | TRBV7-9 | . | TRBD2 | TGTGCCAGCAGCCCCTATAGCGGGGGGGCTGGGGAGACCCAGTACTTC | CASSPYSGGAGETQYF
TRBJ1-3 | TRBV2 | many | . | TGTGCCAGCAGTGATAGGCAGCCCTTCTCTGGAAACACCATATATTTT | CASSDRQPFSGNTIYF
TRBJ2-4 | TRBV18 | few | . | TGTGCCAGCTCACCGACCTGGCTAGCCAAAAACATTCAGTACTTC | CASSPTWLAKNIQYF
TRBJ1-1 | TRBV20-1 | few | . | TGCAGTGCTACAGAGAACACTGAAGCTTTCTTT | CSATENTEAFF
TRBJ1-1 | TRBV10-3 | . | . | TGTGCCATCAGTTATGGACAGAACACTGAAGCTTTCTTT | CAISYGQNTEAFF
TRBJ1-2 | TRBV29-1 | few | . | TGCAGCGTAGGGACTGATGGCTACACCTTC | CSVGTDGYTF
TRBJ2-7 | TRBV4-1 | many | . | TGCGCCAGCAGACCCGTGGAGCAGTACTTC | CASRPVEQYF
TRBJ1-6 | TRBV15 | once | . | TGTGCCACCAGCAGAGGGATAGAAAGTAATTCACCCCTCCACTTT | CATSRGIESNSPLHF
TRBJ2-4 | TRBV20-1 | . | TRBD1 | TGCAGTGCTCCCGGGACAGGGGTGGAAAACATTCAGTACTTC | CSAPGTGVENIQYF
TRBJ2-3 | TRBV30 | few | TRBD1 | TGTGCCTGGGCTACAGGGGGAAGCACAGATACGCAGTATTTT | CAWATGGSTDTQYF
TRBJ1-4 | TRBV15 | . | . | TGTGCCACCAGCAGGGACAACAGGGAGTTCAGGGAAAAACTGTTTTTT | CATSRDNREFREKLFF
TRBJ1-5 | TRBV27 | . | TRBD1 | TGTGCCAGCCAGACAGGGGAGAGTCAGCCCCAGCATTTT | CASQTGESQPQHF
TRBJ2-7 | TRBV6-5 | once | TRBD1 | TGTGCCAGCAGCAGCCTGGACAGGGACTACGAGCAGTACTTC | CASSSLDRDYEQYF
TRBJ1-5 | TRBV20-1 | many | TRBD1 | TGCAGTGCTGGTTCAATACAGGGGGAATATAGCAATCAGCCCCAGCATTTT | CSAGSIQGEYSNQPQHF
TRBJ2-3 | TRBV24-1 | . | . | TGTGCCACCAGTGGAGACGGATCCACGGGTACGCAGTATTTT | CATSGDGSTGTQYF
TRBJ2-7 | TRBV11-2 | many | TRBD1 | TGTGCCAGCAGTATAAAGTTTTGGGACAGGTCCTACGAGCAGTACTTC | CASSIKFWDRSYEQYF
TRBJ1-3 | TRBV29-1 | . | . | TGCAGCGTTAGGGACGGAACCTCTGGAAACACCATATATTTT | CSVRDGTSGNTIYF
TRBJ2-7 | TRBV5-5 | . | TRBD2 | TGTGCCAGCAGCTTGTTGGGGGGGGAGCAGTACTTC | CASSLLGGEQYF
TRBJ1-1 | TRBV19 | . | TRBD1 | TGTGCCAGTAGTATGGGCAGGGGGCCGGGAACTGAAGCTTTCTTT | CASSMGRGPGTEAFF
TRBJ2-7 | TRBV5-4 | few | . | TGTGCCAGCAGCCAGTGGCCAACAGGCCCCTACGAGCAGTACTTC | CASSQWPTGPYEQYF
TRBJ2-7 | TRBV28 | many | . | TGTGCCAGCAGCCTAGGAGTCGGGGAGCAGTACTTC | CASSLGVGEQYF
TRBJ2-7 | TRBV19 | few | . | TGTGCCAGTAGTAGAGCAGGGACGACGTACGAGCAGTACTTC | CASSRAGTTYEQYF
TRBJ1-2 | TRBV19 | once | . | TGTGCCAGTAGAAGTGGGGGGTACGACTATGGCTACACCTTC | CASRSGGYDYGYTF
TRBJ2-7 | TRBV10-1 | . | . | TGCGCCAGCAGTGTAGGGTCCGGAAACTCCTACCAGCAGTACTTC | CASSVGSGNSYQQYF
TRBJ2-7 | TRBV6-5 | . | . | TGTGCCAGCAGTTACTCGAAAATCTCCTACGAGCAGTACTTC | CASSYSKISYEQYF
TRBJ1-2 | TRBV25-1 | . | . | TGTGCCAGCAGTGAGGCGGCATCCTATGGCTACACCTTC | CASSEAASYGYTF
TRBJ1-2 | TRBV20-1 | . | . | TGCAGTGCTAGAGTGGGACCGGCCAGGAACTATGGCTACACCTTC | CSARVGPARNYGYTF
TRBJ2-3 | TRBV20-1 | few | . | TGCAGTGCTCGACTTTCAGATACGCAGTATTTT | CSARLSDTQYF
TRBJ1-1 | TRBV24-1 | few | . | TGTGCCACCCACAATGGAGTCGGTACTGAAGCTTTCTTT | CATHNGVGTEAFF
TRBJ1-3 | TRBV19 | . | . | TGTGCCAGTAAGGCTGGAAACACCATATATTTT | CASKAGNTIYF
TRBJ1-5 | TRBV20-1 | . | TRBD1 | TGCAGTGCCGAAGGGGGCTACGAGCAGCCCCAGCATTTT | CSAEGGYEQPQHF
TRBJ2-1 | TRBV2 | many | TRBD2 | TGTGCCAGCAGTCCCGGGGGGGCCAGGAATGAGCAGTTCTTC | CASSPGGARNEQFF
TRBJ2-1 | TRBV20-1 | . | . | TGCAGTGCTCTCAATTGGCGCAACTACAATGAGCAGTTCTTC | CSALNWRNYNEQFF
TRBJ1-6 | TRBV19 | many | . | TGTGCCAGTAGTACACAGGGTTATAATTCACCCCTCCACTTT | CASSTQGYNSPLHF
TRBJ2-7 | TRBV6-5 | . | TRBD2 | TGTGCCAGCAGCCAGACTAGCGGGAGCTACGGGCAGTACTTC | CASSQTSGSYGQYF
TRBJ2-5 | TRBV10-1 | . | . | TGCGCCAGCAGTTTAGCGACAGAAGAGACCCAGTACTTC | CASSLATEETQYF
TRBJ2-1 | TRBV7-2 | . | . | TGTGCCAGCAGCTTAGAATGGGCTACGTATGAGCAGTTCTTC | CASSLEWATYEQFF
TRBJ1-2 | TRBV4-2 | few | . | TGTGCCAGCAGCCAAGAAGTCGGGGGGGAAGGCTACACCTTC | CASSQEVGGEGYTF
TRBJ2-7 | TRBV10-2 | . | . | TGCGCCAGCAGTGAGGGCAGGGTCATCTACGAGCAGTACTTC | CASSEGRVIYEQYF
TRBJ2-1 | TRBV7-3 | many | . | TGTGCCAGCAGCTTCTTAGGGAATGAGCAGTTCTTC | CASSFLGNEQFF
TRBJ1-6 | TRBV7-9 | few | . | TGTGCCAGCAGCTTGCCCAGGTCACCCCTCCACTTT | CASSLPRSPLHF
TRBJ1-2 | TRBV7-9 | once | TRBD1 | TGTGCCAACAGCCTAACCCGAGGCGGGACAGGGGGAAATGGCTACACCTTC | CANSLTRGGTGGNGYTF
TRBJ1-1 | TRBV7-2 | . | . | TGTGCCAGCGGGTTGGGACAACAATTGAGGACTGAAGCTTTCTTT | CASGLGQQLRTEAFF
TRBJ1-2 | TRBV20-1 | . | . | TGCAGTGCTAGAGACCAGCTTGGGGACTATGGCTACACCTTC | CSARDQLGDYGYTF
TRBJ2-2 | TRBV7-7 | once | TRBD1 | TGTGCTAGCAGCCCTCTCCGGGACAGGGAGAACACCGGGGAGCTGTTTTTT | CASSPLRDRENTGELFF
TRBJ1-5 | TRBV6-1 | many | . | TGTGCCAGCAGTGAAATCGAAGGGAGGGGCAATCAGCCCCAGCATTTT | CASSEIEGRGNQPQHF
TRBJ1-6 | TRBV29-1 | . | TRBD1 | TGCAGCGTTGAAGGGACAGGGCCTGATTCACCCCTCCACTTT | CSVEGTGPDSPLHF
TRBJ2-1 | TRBV20-1 | . | . | TGCAGTGCCCCACCCTCGGGGGCGAGTGAGCAGTTCTTC | CSAPPSGASEQFF
TRBJ2-2 | TRBV9 | . | . | TGTGCCAGCAGGGAGCGGCTCACCGGGGAGCTGTTTTTT | CASRERLTGELFF
TRBJ2-7 | TRBV7-6 | . | . | TGTGCCAGCAGCCGAGTCTCGACCTACGAGCAGTACTTC | CASSRVSTYEQYF